Listed below are T cell receptor beta chains from one sample, sequenced in a study of radiation and T cells in renal cell carcinoma. Clones were sequenced by immunoSEQ multiplex PCR, and TCRdb holds only the in-frame ones, with some missing. Of around 160,000 clones in the sample, less than 90% were seen once. The sample here was blood, taken from a patient whose treatment included radiotherapy and nephrectomy. All receptors come from an older woman with renal cell carcinoma. Both conserved end residues are part of each CDR3. D genes are given only for firm matches.

V: TRBV30; J: TRBJ2-5; D: TRBD1; DNA: TGTGCCTGGAGTCTCAAAACAGGGGGCCTGGAGACCCAGTACTTC; CDR3: CAWSLKTGGLETQYF
V: TRBV6-6; J: TRBJ1-1; D: .; DNA: TGTGCCAGCAGTTACTCACAAGTAAACACTGAAGCTTTCTTT; CDR3: CASSYSQVNTEAFF
V: TRBV6-4; J: TRBJ2-1; D: TRBD2; DNA: TGTGCCGCGAGCGGGGGGCCCTACAATGAGCAGTTCTTC; CDR3: CAASGGPYNEQFF
V: TRBV23-1; J: TRBJ1-1; D: .; DNA: TGCGCCAGCGGAACAGGGAGGCTGAACACTGAAGCTTTCTTT; CDR3: CASGTGRLNTEAFF
V: TRBV7-9; J: TRBJ2-5; D: TRBD1; DNA: TGTGCCAGCAGACCTCCGGGACAGGGGCAAGAGACCCAGTACTTC; CDR3: CASRPPGQGQETQYF
V: TRBV2; J: TRBJ2-5; D: .; DNA: TGTGCCATTCGGACGGAGGATAATCGGTCCATGCAAGAGACCCAGTACTTC; CDR3: CAIRTEDNRSMQETQYF
V: TRBV29-1; J: TRBJ2-5; D: .; DNA: TGCAGCGCCAAAGCAGGGGAGACCCAGTACTTC; CDR3: CSAKAGETQYF
V: TRBV5-4; J: TRBJ2-2; D: .; DNA: TGTGCCAGCAGCTTGGGCATTACAGGGACCAACACCGGGGAGCTGTTTTTT; CDR3: CASSLGITGTNTGELFF
V: TRBV30; J: TRBJ2-3; D: .; DNA: TGTGCCTGGAAACACAGGAGCCGCACAGATACGCAGTATTTT; CDR3: CAWKHRSRTDTQYF
V: TRBV7-9; J: TRBJ2-7; D: .; DNA: TGTGCCAGCAGCCGAATGATAGCAGGGGAACAGTACTTC; CDR3: CASSRMIAGEQYF
V: TRBV29-1; J: TRBJ2-3; D: .; DNA: TGCAGCGTGATGAATTGGGCGGCAAGCACAGATACGCAGTATTTT; CDR3: CSVMNWAASTDTQYF
V: TRBV4-1; J: TRBJ2-2; D: .; DNA: TGCGCCAGCAGCCAAGTTATACTGAACACCGGGGAGCTGTTTTTT; CDR3: CASSQVILNTGELFF